Following are 27 T cell receptor beta chains from one sample sequenced in a study of cytomegalovirus exposure and HLA in healthy donors. Vbeta (60) and Jbeta (13) primers were used in the PCR. The protocol was immunoSEQ multiplex PCR, while the TCRdb copy is restricted to in-frame clones and leaves out a portion. The repertoire has roughly 80,000 clones, about 69% of them found once; the top ten carry around 15%. Sequenced sample: PBMCs. The receptors originated from a woman between 40 and 55 years old in good health and CMV-seropositive.

This chain links TRBV4-2 with TRBJ2-7, with D perhaps matching TRBD2 (5 bases). V lost 4 bases, J lost 0 bases, and 10 bases lay in between. CDR1 and CDR2 (germline): LGHNA, YNFKEQ. The CDR3 totals 14 residues. The CDR3 sequence: CASSPRLNSYEQYF. The CDR3, as DNA: TGTGCCAGCAGCCCCAGACTAAACTCCTACGAGCAGTACTTC.

The CDR3 region is CASSLARDRNSPLHF. The CDR3 nucleotides are TGTGCCAGCAGCTTAGCCCGGGACAGGAATTCACCCCTCCACTTT. J is TRBJ1-6 and V is TRBV7-2; 8 bases match TRBD1. CDR1 and CDR2 (germline): SGHTA, FQGNSA. With V trimmed by 0 bases and J by 7 bases, 2 bases remained unmatched. The CDR3 spans 15 residues.

The chain employs TRBV10-3 and TRBJ1-1; D is undetermined. Germline V CDR1 and CDR2: ENHRY, SYGVKD. This CDR3 spans 13 amino acids. Trimming left V 8 bases short and J 3 bases short, with 13 bases between. In nucleotides, the CDR3 is TGTGCCATCTCCCAGCGCACGGACACTGAAGCTTTCTTT. It is translated as CAISQRTDTEAFF.

The chain employs TRBV28 and TRBJ1-1; D is ambiguous. The V gene lost 2 bases and the J gene lost 0 bases, with 7 bases spanning the gap. This CDR3 spans 14 amino acids. From germline, CDR1 is MDHEN and CDR2 SYDVKM. The CDR3 DNA reads TGTGCCAGCAGTTTAGAACAGCTGAACACTGAAGCTTTCTTT. It codes for CASSLEQLNTEAFF.

A single count supports this clone. This chain links TRBV6-5 with TRBJ1-5; 8 bases agree with TRBD1. Trimming cost V 6 bases and J 5 bases; bases outside gene matches: 9. CDR3 length: 15 residues. From germline, CDR1 is MNHEY and CDR2 SVGAGI. CDR3 bases: TGTGCCAGCAGCTCGGACAGGGCCCCCCATCAGCCCCAGCATTTT. This codes for CASSSDRAPHQPQHF.

This chain connects TRBV2 to TRBJ1-6, with 7 bases that match TRBD1. CDR1 SNHLY and CDR2 FYNNEI come from the germline V gene. This CDR3 is 15 amino acids long. V trimming: 10 bases; J trimming: 8 bases; junction bases outside the gene matches: 14. The DNA of the CDR3 is TGTGCCAACAAACGAGGTGCAGGGGGAGATTCACCCCTCCACTTT. Amino acid sequence: CANKRGAGGDSPLHF.

In this sample, this clone turned up a few times. CDR3 nucleotides: TGCGCCAGCAGCCAAGTCGCGGGACAGAAGCGTGGCTACACCTTC. It yields the protein CASSQVAGQKRGYTF. The chain is built from TRBV4-3 and TRBJ1-2; 7 nucleotides match TRBD1. Losses at the gene ends were 1 base for V and 7 bases for J; bases not matched to a gene: 9. This CDR3 spans 15 amino acids. Germline-derived CDR1 and CDR2 are LGHNA and YSLEER.

This clone was recorded once. The chain combines TRBV5-4 with TRBJ2-7, with 10 bases lining up with TRBD2. The length of the CDR3 is 16 residues. The germline CDR1 and CDR2 sequences are SGHNT and YYREEE (reference sequence). V was pared by 3 bases and J by 2 bases, with 8 bases of the junction left unmatched. CDR3 in amino acids: CASSSPSGGSPYEQYF. CDR3 nucleotides: TGTGCCAGCAGCTCCCCTAGCGGGGGAAGCCCCTACGAGCAGTACTTC.

J is TRBJ2-7 and V is TRBV5-6, with D possibly TRBD1 on 6 matching bases. CDR1 SGHDT and CDR2 YYEEEE come from the germline V gene. This CDR3 is 15 amino acids long. Trimming took 4 bases from V and 0 from J, leaving 14 bases between them. The CDR3 nucleotides are TGTGCCAGCAGCCCACTACAGGGAGCCTCCTACGAGCAGTACTTC. Protein: CASSPLQGASYEQYF. The full variable domain, its missing parts supplied by reference TRBV5-6 and TRBJ2-7, is DAGVTQSPTHLIKTRGQQVTLRCSPKSGHDTVSWYQQALGQGPQFIFQYYEEEERQRGNFPDRFSGHQFPNYSSELNVNALLLGDSALYLCASSPLQGASYEQYFGPGTRLTVT.

The chain links TRBV7-9 to TRBJ1-4; no definite D call. This CDR3 is 14 amino acids long. Trimming cost V 1 base and J 7 bases, with 10 bases left between them. Germline V lookup: CDR1 SEHNR, CDR2 FQNEAQ (reference sequence). The CDR3 loop reads CASSLGASGEKLFF. The CDR3 DNA reads as TGTGCCAGCAGCTTAGGGGCGTCCGGTGAAAAACTGTTTTTT.

V gene TRBV15 combines with J gene TRBJ2-7; the D gene is possibly TRBD2 (5 bases). CDR3 length: 14 residues. CDR1 is LNHNV and CDR2 is YYDKDF in the germline V gene (reference sequence). Trimming took 0 bases from V and 1 from J, leaving 7 bases between them. The CDR3 reads CATSRDLASYEQYF. Here the CDR3 DNA reads TGTGCCACCAGCAGAGATCTAGCTTCCTACGAGCAGTACTTC.

V is TRBV5-1 and J is TRBJ2-5; 7 positions agree with TRBD2. The CDR3 is made up of 17 amino acids. Per the germline V gene, CDR1 is SGHRS and CDR2 is YFSETQ. V gave up 4 bases and J gave up 2 bases; unmatched junction bases: 14. The CDR3 region is CASSKEEVPSGQETQYF. The CDR3 DNA reads TGCGCCAGCAGCAAAGAAGAGGTGCCTAGCGGTCAAGAGACCCAGTACTTC.

The chain uses TRBV27 and TRBJ1-6; 10 bases are a match to TRBD1. V lost 5 bases and J lost 6; bases outside the gene matches: 7. CDR3 size: 16 residues. Germline V lookup: CDR1 MNHEY, CDR2 SMNVEV (reference sequence). This chain's CDR3 is CASSPADRGFNSPLHF. In DNA form, the CDR3 reads TGTGCCAGCAGTCCAGCGGACAGGGGGTTTAATTCACCCCTCCACTTT.

J is TRBJ2-3 and V is TRBV19; 9 nucleotides match TRBD1. This CDR3 is 15 amino acids long. The V segment lost 4 bases and the J segment 5 bases; nucleotides outside the gene matches: 7. Germline V gives CDR1 LNHDA, CDR2 SQIVND (reference sequence). CDR3 nucleotide sequence: TGTGCCAGTAGTAACCGACAGGGGGGGAAAGATACGCAGTATTTT. Translated: CASSNRQGGKDTQYF.

This clone was seen more than once but under ten times. This chain links TRBV4-3 with TRBJ2-3; 9 bases align to TRBD2. The ends lost 6 bases at V and 5 bases at J; junction bases unmatched: 12. The CDR3 sequence is 16 residues long. Germline assignment: CDR1 LGHNA and CDR2 YSLEER. CDR3 nucleotide sequence: TGCGCCAGCAGGCAGGATTCGGCGGGAGGGAGAGATACGCAGTATTTT. Translating gives CASRQDSAGGRDTQYF.

This rearrangement joins TRBV6-6 to TRBJ1-4; D is ambiguous. Trimming removed 3 bases at V and 0 bases at J, with 11 bases between. Per germline, CDR1 MNHNY and CDR2 SVGAGI (reference sequence). The CDR3 runs to 16 residues. DNA for the CDR3: TGTGCCAGCAGTTATCGCCAGGCCGCAACTAATGAAAAACTGTTTTTT. This sequence encodes CASSYRQAATNEKLFF.

This clone has more than one count but fewer than ten. The DNA of the CDR3 is TGTGCCAGCAGTTACGGGGGCAGCGATCAGCCCCAGCATTTT. Amino acid sequence: CASSYGGSDQPQHF. V usage is TRBV6-5 and J usage is TRBJ1-5; a possible D gene is TRBD1 (6 bases). The CDR3 is made up of 14 amino acids. Trimming took 2 bases from V and 5 from J, leaving 10 bases between them. The germline gives CDR1 MNHEY, CDR2 SVGAGI.

The rearrangement uses TRBV6-5 and TRBJ1-2; the match to TRBD1 covers 9 bases. Germline V CDR1 and CDR2: MNHEY, SVGAGI. Trimming at V came to 5 bases and at J to 3 bases, leaving 4 bases not matched to a gene. The CDR3 spans 14 residues. This chain's CDR3 is CASSTGGGHYGYTF. For the CDR3, the DNA is TGTGCCAGCAGTACAGGGGGCGGCCACTATGGCTACACCTTC.

This rearrangement joins TRBV13 to TRBJ2-3; 7 positions match TRBD2. CDR3 length equals 14 residues. CDR1 is PRHDT and CDR2 is FYEKMQ in the germline V gene (reference sequence). Trimming at V came to 5 bases and at J to 1 base, leaving 3 bases not matched to a gene. CDR3 DNA: TGTGCCAGCAGCCGGGGGGACGGCACAGATACGCAGTATTTT. As protein: CASSRGDGTDTQYF.

The chain employs TRBV27 and TRBJ1-4; D is uncertain. Per the germline V gene, CDR1 is MNHEY and CDR2 is SMNVEV (reference sequence). The CDR3 contains 14 residues. Trimming shortened V by 2 bases and J by 4 bases, and 8 bases separated the two germline ends. The CDR3 nucleotides read TGTGCCAGCAGTTTAGGCGGCATTAATGAAAAACTGTTTTTT. It specifies CASSLGGINEKLFF.

J is TRBJ1-5 and V is TRBV9; D is uncertain. The CDR3 sequence is 16 residues long. Germline V gene data show CDR1 as SGDLS and CDR2 as YYNGEE. V was shortened by 0 bases and J by 6 bases, with 16 bases between the two germline ends. The CDR3 here is CASSVGANEFSQPQHF. The DNA of the CDR3 is TGTGCCAGCAGCGTAGGGGCCAACGAATTTAGTCAGCCCCAGCATTTT.

This sequence joins TRBV4-3 and TRBJ2-3; D remains ambiguous. Per germline, CDR1 LGHNA and CDR2 YSLEER. The V and J ends lost 0 bases and 0 bases respectively, with 7 bases between them. The CDR3 has 15 residues. CDR3 residues: CASSQEAASTDTQYF. The DNA for the CDR3 is TGCGCCAGCAGCCAAGAGGCAGCGAGCACAGATACGCAGTATTTT.

The rearrangement links TRBV19 to TRBJ2-1; 13 bases line up with TRBD2. Unmatched junction bases numbered 3, after V lost 5 bases and J lost 2 bases. The CDR3 has 16 amino acids. Per the germline V gene, CDR1 is LNHDA and CDR2 is SQIVND (reference sequence). The CDR3 region has the DNA TGTGCCAGTAGTTGGGGGACTAGCGGGACCTACAATGAGCAGTTCTTC. Encoded protein: CASSWGTSGTYNEQFF.

Points on this clone: A far larger clone lies a single base away; this is likely a read error. V gene TRBV30 combines with J gene TRBJ1-5; 9 bases agree with TRBD1. CDR1 GTSNPN and CDR2 SVGIG come from the germline V gene (reference sequence). The CDR3 extends over 17 amino acids. The CDR3 region has the DNA TGTGCCCGGAGTGCACAGGGGGCACTGGGGGGCAATCAGCCCCAGCATTTT. Translation: CARSAQGALGGNQPQHF.

This clone was seen only a few times. The V call is TRBV7-8, the J call TRBJ1-1; 9 nucleotides line up with TRBD1. Germline lookup yields CDR1 SGHVS and CDR2 FQNEAQ. The V segment lost 10 bases and the J segment 0 bases; nucleotides outside the gene matches: 12. This CDR3 contains 16 residues. This chain's CDR3 is CATFKGTGTMNTEAFF. The DNA for the CDR3 is TGTGCCACTTTCAAAGGGACAGGGACAATGAACACTGAAGCTTTCTTT.

This sequence joins TRBV9 and TRBJ1-2; D possibly corresponds to TRBD1 (6 bases). The germline V and J ends were trimmed by 0 bases and 4 bases, with 13 bases remaining between them. The CDR3 totals 15 residues. CDR1 is SGDLS and CDR2 is YYNGEE in the germline V gene. The chain's CDR3 is CASSVGGQGLYGYTF. CDR3 nucleotide sequence: TGTGCCAGCAGCGTAGGGGGGCAGGGTCTCTATGGCTACACCTTC.

The chain uses TRBV19 and TRBJ2-7; no firm D call. Trimming left V 2 bases short and J 0 bases short, with 14 bases between. The CDR3 runs 16 residues. Germline loops: CDR1 LNHDA, CDR2 SQIVND (reference sequence). The CDR3 region is CASSILFPASSYEQYF. CDR3 sequence (DNA): TGTGCCAGTAGTATATTATTCCCAGCGAGCTCCTACGAGCAGTACTTC.